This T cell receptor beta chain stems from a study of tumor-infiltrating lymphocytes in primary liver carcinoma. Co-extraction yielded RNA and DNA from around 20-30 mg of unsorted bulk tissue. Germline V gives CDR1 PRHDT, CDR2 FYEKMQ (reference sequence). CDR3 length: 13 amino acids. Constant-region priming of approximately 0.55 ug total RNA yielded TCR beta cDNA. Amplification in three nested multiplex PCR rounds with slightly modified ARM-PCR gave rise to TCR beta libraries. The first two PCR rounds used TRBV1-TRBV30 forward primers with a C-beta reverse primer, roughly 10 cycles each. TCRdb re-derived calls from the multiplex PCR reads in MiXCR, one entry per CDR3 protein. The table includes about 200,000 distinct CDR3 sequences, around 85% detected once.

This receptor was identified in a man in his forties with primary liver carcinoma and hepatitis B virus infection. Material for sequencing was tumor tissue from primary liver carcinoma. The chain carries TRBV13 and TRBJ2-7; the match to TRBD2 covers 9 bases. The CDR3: CASGRRGPYEQYF. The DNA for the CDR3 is TGTGCTAGCGGGAGAAGAGGACCCTACGAGCAGTACTTC.